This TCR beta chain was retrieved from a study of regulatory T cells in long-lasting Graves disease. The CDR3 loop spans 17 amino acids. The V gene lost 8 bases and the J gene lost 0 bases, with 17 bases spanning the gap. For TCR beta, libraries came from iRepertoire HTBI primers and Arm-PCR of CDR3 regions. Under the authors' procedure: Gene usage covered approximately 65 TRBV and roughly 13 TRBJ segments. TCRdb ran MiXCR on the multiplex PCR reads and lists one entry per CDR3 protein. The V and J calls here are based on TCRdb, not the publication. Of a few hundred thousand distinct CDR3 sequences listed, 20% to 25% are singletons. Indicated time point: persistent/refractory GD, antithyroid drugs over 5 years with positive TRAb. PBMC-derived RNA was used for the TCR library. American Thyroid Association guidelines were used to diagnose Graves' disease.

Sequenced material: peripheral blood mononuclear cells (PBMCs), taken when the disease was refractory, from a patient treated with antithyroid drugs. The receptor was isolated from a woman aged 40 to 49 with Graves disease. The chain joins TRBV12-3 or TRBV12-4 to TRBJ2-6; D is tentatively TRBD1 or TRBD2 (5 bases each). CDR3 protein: CASSSRGRASGANVLTF. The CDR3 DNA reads TGTGCCAGCTCATCGAGGGGACGCGCCTCTGGGGCCAACGTCCTGACTTTC.